This passage covers 3 T cell receptor beta chains from one sample sequenced in a study of blood T cell repertoires in COVID-19. Some clones are missing from TCRdb's copy, which holds only in-frame ones; the method was immunoSEQ multiplex PCR. The repertoire holds approximately 320,000 clones, 70% to 90% seen once, with around 7.8% in the top ten. Material for sequencing was peripheral blood. The receptors come from a human donor in a cohort sampled during active COVID-19.

The rearrangement uses TRBV2 and TRBJ1-1, with a tentative D call TRBD1 (6 bases). Germline loops: CDR1 SNHLY, CDR2 FYNNEI. This CDR3 comprises 12 residues. V dropped 10 bases and J dropped 0 bases, with 9 bases sitting between them. The CDR3: CATTGMNTEAFF. For the CDR3, the DNA is TGTGCCACCACAGGGATGAACACTGAAGCTTTCTTT. Variable domain in full (rest from reference TRBV2 and TRBJ1-1): EPEVTQTPSHQVTQMGQEVILRCVPISNHLYFYWYRQILGQKVEFLVSFYNNEISEKSEIFDDQFSVERPDGSNFTLKIRSTKLEDSAMYFCATTGMNTEAFFGQGTRLTVV.

The V and J genes are TRBV24-1 and TRBJ2-7; possible D gene TRBD2, 5 bases. V was cut by 3 bases and J by 4 bases, with 15 bases left in between. Germline CDR1 is KGHDR and CDR2 is SFDVKD. The CDR3 sequence is 15 residues long. CDR3 bases: TGTGCCACCAGTGATCCGGGGAAGGGCGGGTACGAGCAGTACTTC. Amino acid sequence: CATSDPGKGGYEQYF.

This clone occurred once. The chain couples TRBV6-5 to TRBJ2-1, with 11 bases lining up with TRBD2. V lost 4 bases to trimming and J lost 2 bases; unmatched junction nucleotides: 1. CDR3 length: 15 residues. The germline gives CDR1 MNHEY, CDR2 SVGAGI. The CDR3 DNA is TGTGCCAGCAGTTTAGCGGGGGGGCCCTACAATGAGCAGTTCTTC. Amino acids: CASSLAGGPYNEQFF.